Only one count was recorded for the clone carrying this TCR beta chain. This entry is derived from a study of naive and memory T cell subsets. The SP2 primer and nested alpha and beta constant region primers amplified ligated cDNA in four rounds. TCRdb passed the UMI-ligation and nested PCR reads through MiXCR, listing each CDR3 protein once. The profile shows tens of thousands of distinct CDR3 sequences, 9.5% to 12% of them singletons. Germline CDR1 reads PRHDT; CDR2 reads FYEKMQ (reference sequence). This CDR3 spans 16 amino acids. V shed 5 bases and J 6 bases; nucleotides not matched to a gene: 14. Stated treatment: skin biopsy from PPD injection site in Mantoux-positive individual. An oligonucleotide containing a UMI was ligated to the 3' end of TCR cDNA.

The sequencing here drew on skin, taken from a tuberculin skin test site. The receptor comes from an adult in good health. V usage is TRBV13 and J usage is TRBJ1-1; 8 bases match TRBD1. The CDR3 reads CASSRGQGRLSAEAFF. The DNA of the CDR3 is TGTGCCAGCAGCCGCGGACAGGGCAGGTTGTCCGCTGAAGCTTTCTTT.